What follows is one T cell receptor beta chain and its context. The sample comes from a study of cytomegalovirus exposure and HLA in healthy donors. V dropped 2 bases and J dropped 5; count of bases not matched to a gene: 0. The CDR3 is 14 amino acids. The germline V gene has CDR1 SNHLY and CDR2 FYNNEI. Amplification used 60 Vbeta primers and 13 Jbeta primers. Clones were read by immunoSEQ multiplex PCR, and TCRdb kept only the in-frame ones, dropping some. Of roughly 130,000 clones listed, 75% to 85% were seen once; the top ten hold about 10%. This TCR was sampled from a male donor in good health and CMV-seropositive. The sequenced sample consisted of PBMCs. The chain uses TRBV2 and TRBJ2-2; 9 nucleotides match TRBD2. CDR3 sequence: CASSETSGTGELFF. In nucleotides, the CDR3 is TGTGCCAGCAGTGAAACTAGCGGGACCGGGGAGCTGTTTTTT. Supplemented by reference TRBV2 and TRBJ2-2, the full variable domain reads EPEVTQTPSHQVTQMGQEVILRCVPISNHLYFYWYRQILGQKVEFLVSFYNNEISEKSEIFDDQFSVERPDGSNFTLKIRSTKLEDSAMYFCASSETSGTGELFFGEGSRLTVL.